Below are 30 T cell receptor beta chains sequenced from a single sample in a study of identical twins. One entry per CDR3 protein results from TCRdb running MiXCR on the 5' RACE reads. The sample has about 100,000 distinct CDR3 sequences; under 7% are singletons. Sequencing used memory T cells sorted from blood. These receptors all come from a woman aged 45-59 years in good health.

This clonotype was picked up many times. The V gene is TRBV3-1, the J gene TRBJ1-2; D is possibly TRBD1 (6 bases). V gave up 4 bases and J gave up 9 bases, with 18 bases separating them. The germline V gene encodes CDR1 LGHDT and CDR2 YNNKEL (reference sequence). The CDR3 has 14 amino acids. This CDR3 reads CASSLTNQGMSYTF. The CDR3 region has the DNA TGTGCCAGCAGCCTTACAAACCAGGGGATGAGCTACACCTTC. The full variable domain, its missing parts supplied by reference TRBV3-1 and TRBJ1-2, is DTAVSQTPKYLVTQMGNDKSIKCEQNLGHDTMYWYKQDSKKFLKIMFSYNNKELIINETVPNRFSPKSPDKAHLNLHINSLELGDSAVYFCASSLTNQGMSYTFGSGTRLTVV.

This clonotype has ten or more counts. The chain recombines TRBV6-5 with TRBJ1-4; maybe TRBD1 (5 bases). Germline assignment: CDR1 MNHEY and CDR2 SVGAGI. The CDR3 extends over 15 amino acids. The V and J ends lost 0 bases and 4 bases respectively, with 9 bases between them. CDR3 in amino acids: CASSYSTAGNEKLFF. Written as DNA, the CDR3 is TGTGCCAGCAGTTACTCGACAGCTGGTAATGAAAAACTGTTTTTT.

This clonotype was observed at least ten times. The V and J genes are TRBV15 and TRBJ1-1; D is uncertain. The germline V gene encodes CDR1 LNHNV and CDR2 YYDKDF (reference sequence). The V end lost 4 bases, the J end lost 4 bases, and 7 bases lay between the germline ends. This CDR3 has 12 amino acids. The CDR3 is CATSIGFTEAFF. CDR3 nucleotide sequence: TGTGCCACCAGCATAGGATTCACTGAAGCTTTCTTT.

This clonotype has at least ten counts. V and J are TRBV5-1 and TRBJ2-3; tentatively, D is TRBD1 or TRBD2 (5 bases each). The germline CDR1 and CDR2 sequences are SGHRS and YFSETQ. Trimming took 0 bases from V and 5 from J, leaving 10 bases between them. The CDR3 length is 14 residues. For the CDR3, the DNA is TGCGCCAGCAGCTTGGCGGGGACCGAAGATACGCAGTATTTT. Residues: CASSLAGTEDTQYF.

The CDR3, as DNA: TGTGCCAGTAGTCTAGCGGGAGAGTTCAATGAGCAGTTCTTC. It codes for CASSLAGEFNEQFF. The V gene is TRBV19, the J gene TRBJ2-1, with 10 bases matching TRBD2. With 5 bases clipped from V and 6 bases from J, the junction kept 4 bases outside the gene matches. The V gene's germline CDR1 is LNHDA and CDR2 SQIVND (reference sequence). This CDR3 is 14 amino acids long.

This clonotype was seen repeatedly, ten times or more. CDR3 sequence: CSVERGYGYTF. The CDR3 DNA reads TGCAGCGTTGAGCGTGGGTATGGCTACACCTTC. V and J are TRBV29-1 and TRBJ1-2; D is ambiguous. The germline CDR1 and CDR2 sequences are SQVTM and ANQGSEA. The CDR3 totals 11 residues. V gave up 3 bases and J gave up 5 bases, with 7 bases separating them.

At least ten counts were recorded for this clonotype. The chain uses TRBV25-1 and TRBJ2-2; possible D gene TRBD2, 6 bases. This CDR3 is built from 16 residues. Germline CDR1 and CDR2: MGHDK and SYGVNS. Trimming took off 5 bases at V and 5 bases at J, with 18 bases between the two ends. CDR3: CASSSLAALGTGELFF. CDR3 sequence (DNA): TGTGCCAGCAGTTCACTAGCAGCCTTGGGGACCGGGGAGCTGTTTTTT.

This clonotype was picked up many times. The chain combines TRBV5-5 with TRBJ1-2; D uncertain. The CDR3 is 15 residues long. Germline V CDR1 and CDR2: SGHKS, YYEKEE (reference sequence). V was cut by 1 base and J by 1 base, with 11 bases left in between. This CDR3 is CASSLTGRINYGYTF. For the CDR3, the DNA is TGTGCCAGCAGCTTGACCGGGAGAATTAACTATGGCTACACCTTC. Drawing the rest from reference TRBV5-5 and TRBJ1-2, the complete variable domain is DAGVTQSPTHLIKTRGQQVTLRCSPISGHKSVSWYQQVLGQGPQFIFQYYEKEERGRGNFPDRFSARQFPNYSSELNVNALLLGDSALYLCASSLTGRINYGYTFGSGTRLTVV.

This clonotype was observed at least ten times. The chain has TRBV7-9 and TRBJ2-6; D is uncertain. V lost 1 base, J lost 4 bases, and 2 bases lay in between. This CDR3 contains 13 residues. Per germline, CDR1 SEHNR and CDR2 FQNEAQ (reference sequence). The DNA for the CDR3 is TGTGCCAGCAGCTTAGAGGGGGCCAACGTCCTGACTTTC. Its translation: CASSLEGANVLTF.

This clonotype was detected many times. The chain recombines TRBV29-1 with TRBJ1-1; D gene uncertain. V dropped 4 bases and J dropped 4 bases, with 10 bases sitting between them. The CDR3 extends over 12 amino acids. Germline lookup yields CDR1 SQVTM and CDR2 ANQGSEA. CDR3 region: CSVVGGSTEAFF. DNA of the CDR3: TGCAGCGTTGTCGGTGGGAGCACTGAAGCTTTCTTT.

This clonotype was seen repeatedly, ten times or more. The chain recombines TRBV5-6 with TRBJ2-1; no reliable D call. The ends were cut back, 0 bases at V and 10 bases at J, with 17 bases in the middle. The germline V gene encodes CDR1 SGHDT and CDR2 YYEEEE. There are 15 residues in the CDR3. DNA for the CDR3: TGTGCCAGCAGCTTGGCGAGATCCTACGCCGGGGAGCAGTTCTTC. Translation: CASSLARSYAGEQFF.

This clonotype was observed at least ten times. The genes are TRBV20-1 and TRBJ2-2; D not certain. Trimming removed 1 base from V and 2 bases from J, with 5 bases in between. Germline loops: CDR1 DFQATT, CDR2 SNEGSKA (reference sequence). This CDR3 region has 13 residues. The CDR3 here is CSARGLNTGELFF. The DNA for the CDR3 is TGCAGTGCTAGAGGTCTTAACACCGGGGAGCTGTTTTTT.

This clonotype has more than one count but fewer than ten. The chain recombines TRBV15 with TRBJ1-1; perhaps TRBD1 as D (5 bases). The CDR3 contains 14 residues. V lost 0 bases and J lost 5, with 10 bases in between. Per germline, CDR1 LNHNV and CDR2 YYDKDF (reference sequence). The CDR3 reads CATSRDGRQTEAFF. The CDR3 coding sequence is TGTGCCACCAGCAGAGATGGAAGACAGACTGAAGCTTTCTTT.

There are a few counts of this clonotype. The chain combines TRBV11-3 with TRBJ1-1, with 7 nucleotides matching TRBD1. The V gene end was trimmed by 9 bases and the J gene end by 11 bases; junction bases not matched to a gene: 12. CDR3 length equals 12 residues. Per germline, CDR1 SGHNT and CDR2 YENEEA. The CDR3 region is CASSDRVFHAFF. CDR3 DNA: TGTGCCAGTTCAGACAGGGTCTTTCATGCTTTCTTT.

There are many counts of this clonotype. The V and J genes are TRBV12-5 and TRBJ2-2; D unclear. The germline gives CDR1 LGHNT, CDR2 FRNRAP. This CDR3 region has 14 residues. The ends were cut back, 2 bases at V and 2 bases at J, with 6 bases in the middle. CDR3 sequence reads: CASGLSQNTGELFF. The CDR3 coding sequence is TGTGCTAGTGGTTTGTCCCAAAACACCGGGGAGCTGTTTTTT.

This chain links TRBV11-2 with TRBJ1-1, with 10 bases lining up with TRBD1. The CDR3 is made up of 13 amino acids. Germline V gene lookup returns CDR1 SGHAT and CDR2 FQNNGV. The V segment lost 5 bases and the J segment 5 bases; nucleotides outside the gene matches: 2. The CDR3 nucleotides are TGTGCCAGCAGCCGGACAGGGGGTACTGAAGCTTTCTTT. Amino acid sequence: CASSRTGGTEAFF. The full variable domain, its missing parts supplied by reference TRBV11-2 and TRBJ1-1, is EAGVAQSPRYKIIEKRQSVAFWCNPISGHATLYWYQQILGQGPKLLIQFQNNGVVDDSQLPKDRFSAERLKGVDSTLKIQPAKLEDSAVYLCASSRTGGTEAFFGQGTRLTVV.

Many counts were recorded for this clonotype. The V gene is TRBV30, the J gene TRBJ1-1; the D gene is possibly TRBD1 (5 bases). The V gene's germline CDR1 is GTSNPN and CDR2 SVGIG (reference sequence). The CDR3 is 13 residues long. Deletions cut 0 bases from V and 3 bases from J, with 8 bases between. CDR3 DNA sequence: TGTGCCTGGAGTGTAGGAGGGGACACTGAAGCTTTCTTT. Translated, it gives CAWSVGGDTEAFF. The variable domain in full, completed from reference TRBV30 and TRBJ1-1, reads SQTIHQWPATLVQPVGSPLSLECTVEGTSNPNLYWYRQAAGRGLQLLFYSVGIGQISSEVPQNLSASRPQDRQFILSSKKLLLSDSGFYLCAWSVGGDTEAFFGQGTRLTVV.

At least ten counts were recorded for this clonotype. The chain carries TRBV6-6 and TRBJ1-1, with 10 bases aligning to TRBD1. V shed 10 bases and J 11 bases; nucleotides not matched to a gene: 13. This CDR3 has 13 amino acids. Looked up from germline, CDR1 is MNHNY and CDR2 is SVGAGI (reference sequence). CDR3 nucleotide sequence: TGTGCCACCCAGCCGGGACAGGGGTTTTTGGCTTTCTTT. It codes for CATQPGQGFLAFF.

The rearrangement joins TRBV19 to TRBJ2-3; D call uncertain. The CDR3 runs 14 residues. Trimming took off 5 bases at V and 11 bases at J, with 20 bases between the two ends. From germline, CDR1 is LNHDA and CDR2 SQIVND (reference sequence). The CDR3 protein is CASSREDAWNLQYF. The CDR3 bases are TGTGCCAGTAGTCGAGAAGATGCTTGGAACTTGCAGTATTTT.

This clonotype was counted at least ten times. This CDR3 reads CASSLGSGTDTQYF. In DNA, the CDR3 is TGTGCCAGCAGCCTGGGGAGCGGCACAGATACGCAGTATTTT. V gene TRBV9 combines with J gene TRBJ2-3; TRBD2 might be the D (5 bases). This CDR3 contains 14 residues. Germline CDR1 reads SGDLS; CDR2 reads YYNGEE. V lost 4 bases, J lost 1 base, and 10 bases lay in between. The full variable domain, completed using reference TRBV9 and TRBJ2-3, is DSGVTQTPKHLITATGQRVTLRCSPRSGDLSVYWYQQSLDQGLQFLIQYYNGEERAKGNILERFSAQQFPDLHSELNLSSLELGDSALYFCASSLGSGTDTQYFGPGTRLTVL.

A few counts support this clonotype. The rearrangement uses TRBV5-1 and TRBJ2-3, with D possibly being TRBD1 (5 bases). This CDR3 has 14 residues. CDR1 and CDR2 from the germline V gene are SGHRS and YFSETQ. V was clipped by 0 bases and J by 3 bases, with 8 bases between them. CDR3 nucleotide sequence: TGCGCCAGCAGCTTGGCCTCAGGGACAGATACGCAGTATTTT. Amino acids: CASSLASGTDTQYF.

This clonotype has at least ten counts. This chain links TRBV20-1 with TRBJ1-5; D might be TRBD1 (5 bases). The V and J ends lost 3 bases and 7 bases respectively, with 10 bases between them. Germline V CDR1 and CDR2: DFQATT, SNEGSKA (reference sequence). The CDR3 runs 12 residues. As DNA, the CDR3 is TGCAGTGCTAGGTCAGGGCTGCAGCCCCAGCATTTT. This sequence encodes CSARSGLQPQHF.

The chain carries TRBV11-1 and TRBJ2-7; D unclear. V was clipped by 8 bases and J by 2 bases, with 19 bases between them. The CDR3 runs to 15 residues. Germline CDR1 SGHAT, CDR2 FQDESV (reference sequence). CDR3 region: CASPLGWRSAYEQYF. The CDR3 nucleotides are TGTGCCAGCCCGCTGGGATGGCGGAGCGCCTACGAGCAGTACTTC.

Ten or more counts support this clonotype. J is TRBJ2-5 and V is TRBV20-1, with D unclear. V shed 3 bases and J shed 2 bases, with 4 bases lying between them. The CDR3 has 11 residues. Germline lookup yields CDR1 DFQATT and CDR2 SNEGSKA (reference sequence). The CDR3 DNA follows: TGCAGTGCTAGTCTTCAAGAGACCCAGTACTTC. Translated: CSASLQETQYF.

The table lists this clonotype with a few counts. V usage is TRBV5-4 and J usage is TRBJ2-7; the D gene is possibly TRBD2 (5 bases). From germline, CDR1 is SGHNT and CDR2 YYREEE (reference sequence). The CDR3 covers 15 residues. V dropped 4 bases and J dropped 1 base, with 15 bases sitting between them. CDR3 sequence (DNA): TGTGCCAGCAGCACCTCTAGCAGAAGATCCTACGAGCAGTACTTC. Translating it yields CASSTSSRRSYEQYF.

This clonotype was seen many times. The CDR3 bases are TGTGCCAGCAGCCAAGACAGCTCTGGGGCCAACGTCCTGACTTTC. Translating it yields CASSQDSSGANVLTF. This chain connects TRBV3-1 to TRBJ2-6; D unclear. This CDR3 contains 15 residues. The V end was cut by 0 bases, the J end by 0 bases, with 3 bases between. Per the germline V gene, CDR1 is LGHDT and CDR2 is YNNKEL (reference sequence).

This clonotype was detected many times. The rearrangement links TRBV5-1 to TRBJ1-1; TRBD1 is a possible D gene (5 bases). V was trimmed by 4 bases and J by 3 bases, leaving 16 bases between them. This CDR3 spans 15 amino acids. Germline CDR1 reads SGHRS; CDR2 reads YFSETQ. The DNA of the CDR3 is TGCGCCAGCAGCAGAGGTAACAGGCTCGACACTGAAGCTTTCTTT. Its translation is CASSRGNRLDTEAFF.

Many counts were recorded for this clonotype. This chain uses TRBV5-1 with TRBJ1-2; D call uncertain. The CDR3 extends over 14 amino acids. The V and J ends lost 0 bases and 4 bases respectively, with 10 bases between them. Looked up from germline, CDR1 is SGHRS and CDR2 is YFSETQ. This chain's CDR3 is CASSLEDAPYGYTF. For the CDR3, the DNA is TGCGCCAGCAGCTTGGAGGACGCACCCTATGGCTACACCTTC. The full variable domain, its missing parts supplied by reference TRBV5-1 and TRBJ1-2, is KAGVTQTPRYLIKTRGQQVTLSCSPISGHRSVSWYQQTPGQGLQFLFEYFSETQRNKGNFPGRFSGRQFSNSRSEMNVSTLELGDSALYLCASSLEDAPYGYTFGSGTRLTVV.

This clonotype was seen repeatedly, ten times or more. V and J are TRBV20-1 and TRBJ2-2; 9 bases agree with TRBD1. Germline V gene data show CDR1 as DFQATT and CDR2 as SNEGSKA (reference sequence). The J segment lost 5 bases and the V segment lost 6 bases, leaving 13 bases of the junction unmatched. This CDR3 spans 16 amino acids. CDR3 nucleotide sequence: TGCAGTGCCTTCAAACAGGGGGCAAGAGGAACCGGGGAGCTGTTTTTT. Protein sequence: CSAFKQGARGTGELFF.

This clonotype was counted ten times or more. The chain couples TRBV3-1 to TRBJ2-3; D not certain. The CDR3 runs to 14 residues. V lost 5 bases, J lost 0 bases, and 9 bases lay in between. From germline, CDR1 is LGHDT and CDR2 YNNKEL (reference sequence). The CDR3 region has the DNA TGTGCCAGCAGCGGGCTATATAGCACAGATACGCAGTATTTT. Amino acids: CASSGLYSTDTQYF.